The clone carrying this TCR beta chain turned up a few times. Its antigen remains unidentified. These data are taken from a study of T-cell memory formation after mild COVID-19. One entry per CDR3 protein, called by TCRdb with MiXCR from the 5' RACE reads. Of a few hundred thousand distinct CDR3 sequences in the sample, 20% to 25% were seen once. V lost 3 bases and J lost 5, with 10 bases in between. The CDR3 contains 14 residues. Per germline, CDR1 LGHNT and CDR2 FRNRAP. Findings and caveats of the study: The study detected some responding clones in pre-infection memory, suggesting cross-reactive memory joined.

The sequenced sample was PBMCs or a T cell subset sorted from them (not recorded which). The receptor was isolated from a man between 18 and 35 years old who had mild COVID-19 (a few samples of this study predate the infection). Cell type and time point are not known. The rearrangement uses TRBV12-5 and TRBJ1-4; D remains unclear. CDR3 sequence: CASGFGMNNEKLFF. CDR3 bases: TGTGCTAGTGGTTTCGGGATGAACAATGAAAAACTGTTTTTT.